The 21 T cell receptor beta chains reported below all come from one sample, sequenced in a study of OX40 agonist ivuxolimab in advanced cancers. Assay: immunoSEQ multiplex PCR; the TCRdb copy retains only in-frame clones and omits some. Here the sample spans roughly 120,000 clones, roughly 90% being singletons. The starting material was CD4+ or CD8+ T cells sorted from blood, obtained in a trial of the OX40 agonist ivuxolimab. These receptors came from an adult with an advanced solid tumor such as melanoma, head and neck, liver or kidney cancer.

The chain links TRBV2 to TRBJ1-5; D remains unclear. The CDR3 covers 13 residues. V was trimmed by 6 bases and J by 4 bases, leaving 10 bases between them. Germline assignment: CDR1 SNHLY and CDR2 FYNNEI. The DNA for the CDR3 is TGTGCCAGCAGATGGACGGAAAATCAGCCCCAGCATTTT. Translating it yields CASRWTENQPQHF.

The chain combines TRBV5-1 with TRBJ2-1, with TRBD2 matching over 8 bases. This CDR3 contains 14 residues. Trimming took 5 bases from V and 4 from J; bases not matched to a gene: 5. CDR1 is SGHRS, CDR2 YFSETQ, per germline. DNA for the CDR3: TGCGCCAGCAGACTAGCGGATTCTTACAATGAGCAGTTCTTC. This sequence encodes CASRLADSYNEQFF. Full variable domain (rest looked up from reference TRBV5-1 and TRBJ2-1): KAGVTQTPRYLIKTRGQQVTLSCSPISGHRSVSWYQQTPGQGLQFLFEYFSETQRNKGNFPGRFSGRQFSNSRSEMNVSTLELGDSALYLCASRLADSYNEQFFGPGTRLTVL.

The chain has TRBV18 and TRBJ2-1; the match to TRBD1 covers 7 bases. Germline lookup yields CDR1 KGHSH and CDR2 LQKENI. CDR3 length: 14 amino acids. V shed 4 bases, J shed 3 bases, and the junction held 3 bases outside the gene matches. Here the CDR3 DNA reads TGTGCCAGCTCACGCGCAGGGGGCTACAATGAGCAGTTCTTC. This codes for CASSRAGGYNEQFF.

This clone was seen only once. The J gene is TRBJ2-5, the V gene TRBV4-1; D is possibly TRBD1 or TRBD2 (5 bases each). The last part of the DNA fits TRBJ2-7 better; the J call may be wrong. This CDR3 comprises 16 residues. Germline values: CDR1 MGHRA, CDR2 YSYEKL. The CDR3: CASSPQGRDATREQYF. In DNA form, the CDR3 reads TGCGCCAGCAGCCCCCAGGGCCGGGACGCAACACGCGAGCAGTACTTC.

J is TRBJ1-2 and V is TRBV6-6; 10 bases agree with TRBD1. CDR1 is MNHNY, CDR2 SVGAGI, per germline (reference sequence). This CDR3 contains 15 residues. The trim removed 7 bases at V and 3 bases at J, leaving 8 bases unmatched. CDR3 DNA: TGTGCCAGCACCTCTCGGACAGGGGGGTACTATGGCTACACCTTC. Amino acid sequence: CASTSRTGGYYGYTF.

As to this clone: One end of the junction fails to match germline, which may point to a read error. CDR3 DNA: TGTGCCAGCAGTTCGGATTTTGGGGACCCACGCTCCTTC. It translates to CASSSDFGDPRSF. The chain employs TRBV27 and TRBJ1-2; D is perhaps TRBD1 (5 bases). The CDR3 is made up of 13 amino acids. Per the germline V gene, CDR1 is MNHEY and CDR2 is SMNVEV (reference sequence).

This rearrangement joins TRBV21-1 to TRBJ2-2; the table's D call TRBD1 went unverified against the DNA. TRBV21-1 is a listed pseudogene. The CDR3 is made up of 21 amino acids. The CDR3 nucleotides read TGTGCCAGCAGCAATCAGAGGGACAGGGGGCGTCATATACCGAACACCGGGGAGCTGTTTTTT. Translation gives CASSNQRDRGRHIPNTGELFF.

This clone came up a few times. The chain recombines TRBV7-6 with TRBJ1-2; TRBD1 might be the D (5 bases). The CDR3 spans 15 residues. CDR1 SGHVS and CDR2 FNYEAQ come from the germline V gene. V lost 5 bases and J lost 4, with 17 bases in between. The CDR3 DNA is TGTGCCAGCAGCGCCACCGGGACGACACGCTATGGCTACACCTTC. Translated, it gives CASSATGTTRYGYTF.

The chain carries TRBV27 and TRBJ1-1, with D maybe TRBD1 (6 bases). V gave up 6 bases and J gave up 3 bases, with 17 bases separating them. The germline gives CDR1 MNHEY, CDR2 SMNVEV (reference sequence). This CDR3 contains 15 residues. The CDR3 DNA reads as TGTGCCAGCAGGGCTTGGCAGGGGAGGTACACTGAAGCTTTCTTT. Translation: CASRAWQGRYTEAFF.

This CDR3 reads CASSLFLGFTGELFF. CDR3 coding DNA: TGTGCCAGCAGTTTATTCCTGGGGTTCACCGGGGAGCTGTTTTTT. The rearrangement links TRBV28 to TRBJ2-2; D uncertain. Between the trimmed V and J ends, which lost 1 base and 4 bases, there was a span of 10 bases. The germline V gene has CDR1 MDHEN and CDR2 SYDVKM. The CDR3 contains 15 residues.

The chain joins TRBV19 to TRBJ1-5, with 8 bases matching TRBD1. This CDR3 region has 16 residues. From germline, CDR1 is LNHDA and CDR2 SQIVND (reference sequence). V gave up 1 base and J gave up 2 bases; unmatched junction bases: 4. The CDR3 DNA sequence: TGTGCCAGTAGTATAGGGACAGGGATTGGCAATCAGCCCCAGCATTTT. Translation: CASSIGTGIGNQPQHF.

CDR3 nucleotide sequence: TGCAGCGTTGAAGCCAGGGGCGACCGCTACACCTTC. Translated: CSVEARGDRYTF. This chain uses TRBV29-1 with TRBJ1-2, with D perhaps TRBD1 (6 bases). Germline assignment: CDR1 SQVTM and CDR2 ANQGSEA. There are 12 residues in the CDR3. V shed 1 base and J shed 9 bases, with 12 bases lying between them.

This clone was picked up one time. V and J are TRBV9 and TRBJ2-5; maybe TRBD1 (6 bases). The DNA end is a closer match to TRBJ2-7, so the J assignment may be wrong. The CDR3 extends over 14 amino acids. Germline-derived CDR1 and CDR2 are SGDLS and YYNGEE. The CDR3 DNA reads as TGTGCCAGCAGCGTAGGGGACATGTACTACGAGCAGTACTTC. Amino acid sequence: CASSVGDMYYEQYF.

CDR3: CASSQEPTPGAGDTQYF. In nucleotides, the CDR3 is TGCGCCAGCAGCCAAGAGCCGACCCCAGGGGCCGGAGATACGCAGTATTTT. J is TRBJ2-3 and V is TRBV4-3, with TRBD1 as a possible D gene (6 bases). Trimming took off 0 bases at V and 5 bases at J, with 18 bases between the two ends. Germline-derived CDR1 and CDR2 are LGHNA and YSLEER. This CDR3 comprises 17 residues.

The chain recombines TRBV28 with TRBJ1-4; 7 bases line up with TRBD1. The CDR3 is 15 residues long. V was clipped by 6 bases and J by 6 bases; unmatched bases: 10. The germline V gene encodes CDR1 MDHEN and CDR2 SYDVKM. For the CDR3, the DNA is TGTGCCAGCAGCGACAGGGTAATTAAGGATGAAAAACTGTTTTTT. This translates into CASSDRVIKDEKLFF.

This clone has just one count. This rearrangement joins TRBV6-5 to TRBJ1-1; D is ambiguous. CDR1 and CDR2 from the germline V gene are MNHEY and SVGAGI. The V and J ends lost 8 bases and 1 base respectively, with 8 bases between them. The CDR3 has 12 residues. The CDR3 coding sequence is TGTGCCAGCCTTAGAGCGAACACTGAAGCTTTCTTT. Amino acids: CASLRANTEAFF.

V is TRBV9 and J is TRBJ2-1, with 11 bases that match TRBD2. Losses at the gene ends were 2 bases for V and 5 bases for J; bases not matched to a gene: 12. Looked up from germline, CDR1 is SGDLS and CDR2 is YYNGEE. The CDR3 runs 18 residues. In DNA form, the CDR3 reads TGTGCCAGCAGCGTTGGGCTAGCGGGGGGCCCCCCTGACAATGAGCAGTTCTTC. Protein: CASSVGLAGGPPDNEQFF.

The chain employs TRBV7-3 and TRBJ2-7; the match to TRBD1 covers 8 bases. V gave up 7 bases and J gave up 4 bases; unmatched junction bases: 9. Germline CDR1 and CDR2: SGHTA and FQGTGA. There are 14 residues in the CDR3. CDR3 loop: CASNAWTGRYEQYF. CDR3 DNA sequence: TGTGCCAGCAACGCGTGGACAGGGAGGTACGAGCAGTACTTC.

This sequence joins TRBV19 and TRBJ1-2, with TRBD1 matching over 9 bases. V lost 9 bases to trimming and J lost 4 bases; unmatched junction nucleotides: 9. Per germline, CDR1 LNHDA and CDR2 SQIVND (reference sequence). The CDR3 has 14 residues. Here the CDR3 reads CASQETGGRYGYTF. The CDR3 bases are TGTGCCAGCCAAGAGACAGGGGGACGCTATGGCTACACCTTC.

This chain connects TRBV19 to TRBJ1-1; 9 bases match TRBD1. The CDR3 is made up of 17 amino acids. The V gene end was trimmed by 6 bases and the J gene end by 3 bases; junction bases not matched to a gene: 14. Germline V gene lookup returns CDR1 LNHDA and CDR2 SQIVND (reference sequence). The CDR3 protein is CASRTGGAGFRDTEAFF. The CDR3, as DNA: TGTGCCAGTAGAACAGGGGGCGCGGGATTTAGAGACACTGAAGCTTTCTTT.

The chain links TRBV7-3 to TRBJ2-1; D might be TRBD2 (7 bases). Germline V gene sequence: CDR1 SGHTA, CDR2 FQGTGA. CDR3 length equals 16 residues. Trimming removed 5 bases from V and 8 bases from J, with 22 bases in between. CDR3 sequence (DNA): TGTGCCAGCAGCCTATGGCAGGGGAGGGTTGGCGATGAGCAGTTCTTC. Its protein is CASSLWQGRVGDEQFF.